This T cell receptor beta chain comes out of a study of shared clonotypes between healthy human individuals. In germline, CDR1 is MDHEN, CDR2 SYDVKM. V lost 4 bases, J lost 4 bases, and 4 bases stayed unmatched. The CDR3 has 13 residues. Using immunoSEQ multiplex PCR, the repertoire was profiled, and TCRdb retains in-frame clones only, with some absent. The profile covers some 1,600,000 clones, with 95% to 99% appearing a single time and roughly 0.4% taken by the ten largest. Input material: naive CD4+ T cells sorted from blood. Subset reported: CD45RA+ positively selected. V and J are TRBV28 and TRBJ2-7; 7 positions match TRBD1. This clonotype originated in a man aged 30-40 years in good health. The CDR3 sequence: CASSWDRAYEQYF. CDR3 coding DNA: TGTGCCAGCAGTTGGGACAGAGCTTACGAGCAGTACTTC.